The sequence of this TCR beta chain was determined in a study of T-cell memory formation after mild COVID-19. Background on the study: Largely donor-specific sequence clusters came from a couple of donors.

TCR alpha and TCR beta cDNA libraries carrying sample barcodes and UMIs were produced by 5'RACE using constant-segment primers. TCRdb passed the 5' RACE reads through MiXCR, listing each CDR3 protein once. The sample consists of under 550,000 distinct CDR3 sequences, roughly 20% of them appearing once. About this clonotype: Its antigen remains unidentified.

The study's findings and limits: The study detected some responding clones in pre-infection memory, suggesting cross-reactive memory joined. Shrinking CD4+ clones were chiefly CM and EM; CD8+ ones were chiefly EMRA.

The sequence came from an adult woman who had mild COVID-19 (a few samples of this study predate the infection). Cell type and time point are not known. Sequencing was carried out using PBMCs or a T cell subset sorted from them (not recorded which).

CDR3 coding DNA: TGTGCCTGGAGTGATCAAGATACTGAAGCTTTCTTT. It specifies CAWSDQDTEAFF. The genes are TRBV30 and TRBJ1-1; D remains unclear. The V gene lost 1 base and the J gene lost 5 bases, with 8 bases spanning the gap. CDR1 is GTSNPN and CDR2 is SVGIG in the germline V gene (reference sequence). The CDR3 is 12 residues long.